These 21 T cell receptor beta chains were all obtained from the same sample, sequenced in a study of blood T cell repertoires in COVID-19. Generated by immunoSEQ multiplex PCR, the TCRdb table keeps only in-frame clones and is missing some. The sample yields 110,000 to 150,000 clones, roughly 78% seen once. Specimen: PBMCs or T cells enriched from blood (not recorded which). These receptors originate from a woman aged 45 to 65 who had recovered from COVID-19.

This clone was detected once. The rearrangement uses TRBV5-1 and TRBJ1-1; TRBD1 might be the D (6 bases). V lost 2 bases and J 0 bases, leaving 8 bases between the germline ends. Germline values: CDR1 SGHRS, CDR2 YFSETQ. The CDR3 covers 14 residues. CDR3 sequence: CASSLQGMNTEAFF. CDR3 DNA sequence: TGCGCCAGCAGCTTACAGGGAATGAACACTGAAGCTTTCTTT.

The chain links TRBV15 to TRBJ1-1, with 8 bases lining up with TRBD1. The CDR3 loop spans 14 amino acids. The germline CDR1 and CDR2 sequences are LNHNV and YYDKDF (reference sequence). Germline trimming cut 3 bases from V and 1 base from J; bases unmatched to any gene: 1. DNA of the CDR3: TGTGCCACCAGCAGCAGGGGGCAGAACACTGAAGCTTTCTTT. Protein product: CATSSRGQNTEAFF.

J is TRBJ1-1 and V is TRBV16, with 8 bases fitting TRBD1. There are 16 residues in the CDR3. Germline V gene data show CDR1 as KGHSY and CDR2 as FQNENV. Trimming cost V 1 base and J 3 bases; bases outside gene matches: 7. This CDR3 is CASSQFTTGADTEAFF. In DNA, the CDR3 is TGTGCCAGCAGCCAATTCACGACAGGGGCGGACACTGAAGCTTTCTTT. The variable domain in full, completed from reference TRBV16 and TRBJ1-1, reads GEEVAQTPKHLVRGEGQKAKLYCAPIKGHSYVFWYQQVLKNEFKFLISFQNENVFDETGMPKERFSAKCLPNSPCSLEIQATKLEDSAVYFCASSQFTTGADTEAFFGQGTRLTVV.

The chain joins TRBV5-6 to TRBJ2-3, with 7 bases that match TRBD1. The CDR3 extends over 16 amino acids. Germline V CDR1 and CDR2: SGHDT, YYEEEE. J was trimmed by 4 bases and V by 2 bases; bases with no gene match: 10. The CDR3 protein is CASSLLARQGADTQYF. The DNA for the CDR3 is TGTGCCAGCAGCTTATTGGCGAGACAGGGTGCAGATACGCAGTATTTT.

The rearrangement links TRBV7-3 to TRBJ1-2; 10 bases agree with TRBD1. The CDR3 contains 14 residues. V shed 5 bases, J shed 5 bases, and the junction held 5 bases outside the gene matches. Germline CDR1 SGHTA, CDR2 FQGTGA. The CDR3 reads CASSPGTGEYGYTF. CDR3 nucleotide sequence: TGTGCCAGCAGCCCCGGGACAGGGGAGTATGGCTACACCTTC.

The chain recombines TRBV20-1 with TRBJ2-7, with 7 bases matching TRBD1. Per the germline V gene, CDR1 is DFQATT and CDR2 is SNEGSKA (reference sequence). V was pared by 6 bases and J by 3 bases, with 2 bases of the junction left unmatched. The CDR3 length is 11 residues. CDR3 sequence reads: CSARDSYEQYV. Written as DNA, the CDR3 is TGCAGTGCGAGGGACAGCTACGAGCAGTACGTC.

The chain uses TRBV5-1 and TRBJ2-3; 10 bases agree with TRBD1. V was clipped by 4 bases and J by 1 base; unmatched bases: 3. The germline V gene has CDR1 SGHRS and CDR2 YFSETQ. This CDR3 region has 15 residues. DNA for the CDR3: TGCGCCAGCAGCAACGGACAGGGGGGCACAGATACGCAGTATTTT. It is translated as CASSNGQGGTDTQYF.

This CDR3 reads CASSARGGGYNEQFF. In nucleotides, the CDR3 is TGTGCCAGCAGCGCTCGGGGGGGCGGCTACAATGAGCAGTTCTTC. The gene calls are TRBV9 and TRBJ2-1; 8 positions match TRBD2. After removal of 3 bases from V and 3 bases from J, the junction contained 5 bases not matched to a gene. Germline CDR1 reads SGDLS; CDR2 reads YYNGEE. The CDR3 is 15 residues long.

The rearrangement links TRBV6-5 to TRBJ2-3; tentative D call: TRBD1 (5 bases). CDR1 and CDR2 (germline): MNHEY, SVGAGI. The CDR3 length is 12 residues. V lost 8 bases and J 0 bases, leaving 6 bases between the germline ends. The CDR3 DNA reads TGTGCCAGCCAGGGTAGCACAGATACGCAGTATTTT. The encoded protein is CASQGSTDTQYF.

V gene TRBV13 combines with J gene TRBJ2-3; 7 bases are a match to TRBD2. With 4 bases clipped from V and 1 base from J, the junction kept 8 bases outside the gene matches. CDR1 PRHDT and CDR2 FYEKMQ come from the germline V gene (reference sequence). This CDR3 has 16 residues. In DNA form, the CDR3 reads TGTGCCAGCAGCTCAACGGGACTATTTGGCACAGATACGCAGTATTTT. Translating it yields CASSSTGLFGTDTQYF. The entire variable domain, with the rest obtained from reference TRBV13 and TRBJ2-3, is as follows: AAGVIQSPRHLIKEKRETATLKCYPIPRHDTVYWYQQGPGQDPQFLISFYEKMQSDKGSIPDRFSAQQFSDYHSELNMSSLELGDSALYFCASSSTGLFGTDTQYFGPGTRLTVL.

This chain uses TRBV30 with TRBJ1-2; D is unresolved. CDR1 and CDR2 (germline): GTSNPN, SVGIG (reference sequence). The CDR3 loop spans 15 amino acids. The V and J ends lost 3 bases and 7 bases respectively, with 21 bases between them. CDR3 nucleotide sequence: TGTGCCTGGAGAACTGCCGGAGAAAACGGAGGTGGCTACACCTTC. Amino acid sequence: CAWRTAGENGGGYTF. Full variable domain (missing parts from reference TRBV30 and TRBJ1-2): SQTIHQWPATLVQPVGSPLSLECTVEGTSNPNLYWYRQAAGRGLQLLFYSVGIGQISSEVPQNLSASRPQDRQFILSSKKLLLSDSGFYLCAWRTAGENGGGYTFGSGTRLTVV.

The chain combines TRBV11-2 with TRBJ1-5, with D hard to call. Germline CDR1 SGHAT, CDR2 FQNNGV. Deletions cut 1 base from V and 9 bases from J, with 10 bases between. The length of the CDR3 is 13 residues. CDR3 amino acids: CASSLGRSWPQHF. The CDR3 coding sequence is TGTGCCAGCAGCTTAGGACGGAGTTGGCCCCAGCATTTT.

This clone was recorded once. The chain uses TRBV28 and TRBJ1-1, with TRBD1 matching 9 bases. The length of the CDR3 is 15 residues. Germline V gene data show CDR1 as MDHEN and CDR2 as SYDVKM. Trimming removed 5 bases from V and 5 bases from J; junction bases left unmatched: 9. The CDR3: CASSPPDRGWTEAFF. CDR3 bases: TGTGCCAGCAGTCCCCCCGACAGGGGGTGGACTGAAGCTTTCTTT.

This clone occurred a few times. The rearrangement links TRBV19 to TRBJ1-1; no definite D call. Trimming shortened V by 5 bases and J by 4 bases, and 14 bases separated the two germline ends. The germline V gene has CDR1 LNHDA and CDR2 SQIVND (reference sequence). The CDR3 sequence is 14 residues long. The CDR3 coding sequence is TGTGCCAGTAGTGGCATCGGCGGGTCCACTGAAGCTTTCTTT. Protein: CASSGIGGSTEAFF. Full variable domain (remainder filled in from reference TRBV19 and TRBJ1-1): DGGITQSPKYLFRKEGQNVTLSCEQNLNHDAMYWYRQDPGQGLRLIYYSQIVNDFQKGDIAEGYSVSREKKESFPLTVTSAQKNPTAFYLCASSGIGGSTEAFFGQGTRLTVV.

The chain recombines TRBV6-6 with TRBJ2-7; D is possibly TRBD2 (6 bases). This CDR3 has 17 amino acids. V was shortened by 5 bases and J by 6 bases, with 26 bases between the two germline ends. Germline-derived CDR1 and CDR2 are MNHNY and SVGAGI (reference sequence). The CDR3 sequence: CASSPTTPRGPGGEQYF. The CDR3, as DNA: TGTGCCAGCAGTCCCACCACACCTCGGGGTCCCGGGGGCGAGCAGTACTTC.

This chain links TRBV11-3 with TRBJ1-3; D not certain. V lost 2 bases and J lost 2, with 7 bases in between. The CDR3 loop spans 14 amino acids. Looked up from germline, CDR1 is SGHNT and CDR2 is YENEEA. The CDR3 DNA follows: TGTGCCAGCAGCTTAAGTCAGACTGGAAACACCATATATTTT. Protein sequence: CASSLSQTGNTIYF.

V usage is TRBV5-1 and J usage is TRBJ1-5; 9 positions agree with TRBD1. The germline CDR1 and CDR2 sequences are SGHRS and YFSETQ. The CDR3 spans 15 residues. V shed 0 bases, J shed 4 bases, and the junction held 2 bases outside the gene matches. CDR3 loop: CASSLGGTGNQPQHF. DNA of the CDR3: TGCGCCAGCAGCTTGGGCGGGACAGGGAATCAGCCCCAGCATTTT.

The chain carries TRBV24-1 and TRBJ2-5; 7 nucleotides match TRBD2. V was clipped by 1 base and J by 2 bases; unmatched bases: 6. The CDR3 contains 16 residues. Germline V CDR1 and CDR2: KGHDR, SFDVKD. CDR3 protein: CATSDFSGVGQETQYF. CDR3 bases: TGTGCCACCAGTGATTTCAGCGGGGTGGGACAAGAGACCCAGTACTTC.

The chain has TRBV30 and TRBJ1-6; TRBD1 matches 7 bases. Per the germline V gene, CDR1 is GTSNPN and CDR2 is SVGIG (reference sequence). The length of the CDR3 is 13 residues. After removal of 4 bases from V and 7 bases from J, the junction contained 4 bases not matched to a gene. The CDR3 nucleotides read TGTGCCTGGATGAGCAGGGGGAATTCACCCCTCCACTTT. Protein: CAWMSRGNSPLHF.

The chain links TRBV15 to TRBJ2-1, with TRBD1 matching 7 bases. Unmatched junction bases numbered 17, after V lost 0 bases and J lost 9 bases. Germline V gives CDR1 LNHNV, CDR2 YYDKDF (reference sequence). The CDR3 has 18 amino acids. CDR3 amino acids: CATSREGADRAGFGEQFF. CDR3 bases: TGTGCCACCAGCAGAGAGGGGGCAGACAGGGCGGGTTTTGGTGAGCAGTTCTTC. Complete variable domain (other parts from reference TRBV15 and TRBJ2-1): DAMVIQNPRYQVTQFGKPVTLSCSQTLNHNVMYWYQQKSSQAPKLLFHYYDKDFNNEADTPDNFQSRRPNTSFCFLDIRSPGLGDTAMYLCATSREGADRAGFGEQFFGPGTRLTVL.

The chain joins TRBV9 to TRBJ1-1; maybe TRBD1 (5 bases). V was trimmed by 0 bases and J by 2 bases, leaving 8 bases between them. From germline, CDR1 is SGDLS and CDR2 YYNGEE. The CDR3 sequence is 14 residues long. The CDR3, as DNA: TGTGCCAGCAGCGTAGCTACAGGCAACACTGAAGCTTTCTTT. This encodes CASSVATGNTEAFF.